The rows below give T cell receptor beta chains drawn from one sample of a study of CXCR3-negative and CXCR3-positive naive CD8 T cells. TCRdb reprocessed the 5' RACE reads; each CDR3 protein has one entry and no DNA is given. The table lists some 130,000 distinct CDR3 sequences. The sequenced sample was naive CXCR3+ CD8+ T cells from blood. These TCRs come from a human donor in good health. Some clones in this sample may be carry-over from other donors' samples. The CDR3 runs from the conserved cysteine through the conserved F or W. The order of the fields is V gene, J gene, CDR3 protein.

TRBV12-3/TRBV12-4	TRBJ2-1	CASSTPEAGNEQFF
TRBV5-1	TRBJ2-2	CASSTGTGVTGELFF
TRBV5-1	TRBJ2-1	CASSLGLGRAVSNEQFF
TRBV7-2	TRBJ2-4	CASSLVSGRMEGLAKNIQYF
TRBV19	TRBJ1-1	CASSIGRGHTEAFF
TRBV3-1	TRBJ2-6	CASKSSTYDDANVLTF
TRBV29-1	TRBJ2-4	CSAGAAGAKNIQYF
TRBV10-1	TRBJ2-7	CASSGAGGAYEQYF
TRBV7-9	TRBJ1-4	CASSSEPTGATNEKLFF
TRBV5-6	TRBJ2-5	CASSLERGLWETQYF
TRBV6-6	TRBJ1-1	CASQEGYPGQVNTEAFF
TRBV11-2	TRBJ2-2	CASSFPGTGELFF
TRBV6-2/TRBV6-3	TRBJ2-1	CASSYPRTSGPYNEQFF
TRBV6-1	TRBJ1-1	CASSGLYPMGAFF
TRBV7-7	TRBJ2-3	CASSPGAGNTQYF
TRBV6-5	TRBJ2-1	CASSYSSLADGQFF
TRBV9	TRBJ2-7	CASSPSGGSVYEQYF
TRBV12-3/TRBV12-4	TRBJ2-7	CASSTPLGRVGYEQYF